The 15 T cell receptor beta chains listed next were all sequenced from one sample in a study of OX40 agonist ivuxolimab in advanced cancers. Sequenced by immunoSEQ multiplex PCR; TCRdb stores in-frame clones only, minus some. The repertoire consists of around 6,100 clones, with approximately 80% occurring once and the leading ten covering approximately 27%. The source was CD4+ or CD8+ T cells sorted from blood, collected in a trial of the OX40 agonist ivuxolimab. Receptors were obtained from an adult with an advanced solid tumor such as melanoma, head and neck, liver or kidney cancer.

The chain couples TRBV5-1 to TRBJ1-1; tentatively, D is TRBD1 (5 bases). The germline V gene encodes CDR1 SGHRS and CDR2 YFSETQ. This CDR3 has 16 residues. V dropped 0 bases and J dropped 0 bases, with 12 bases sitting between them. CDR3 sequence (DNA): TGCGCCAGCAGCTTGGTCCCGCCGGACATGAACACTGAAGCTTTCTTT. This gives the protein CASSLVPPDMNTEAFF. The whole variable domain, filled in from reference TRBV5-1 and TRBJ1-1, reads KAGVTQTPRYLIKTRGQQVTLSCSPISGHRSVSWYQQTPGQGLQFLFEYFSETQRNKGNFPGRFSGRQFSNSRSEMNVSTLELGDSALYLCASSLVPPDMNTEAFFGQGTRLTVV.

This clone was seen a single time. The chain combines TRBV28 with TRBJ2-7; maybe TRBD2 (6 bases). Germline CDR1 is MDHEN and CDR2 is SYDVKM. V lost 1 base, J lost 3 bases, and 16 bases lay in between. The CDR3 loop spans 16 amino acids. The chain's CDR3 is CASSLSTGVAHYEQYF. The CDR3 coding sequence is TGTGCCAGCAGTTTATCAACGGGGGTAGCCCACTACGAGCAGTACTTC. Full variable domain (remainder filled in from reference TRBV28 and TRBJ2-7): DVKVTQSSRYLVKRTGEKVFLECVQDMDHENMFWYRQDPGLGLRLIYFSYDVKMKEKGDIPEGYSVSREKKERFSLILESASTNQTSMYLCASSLSTGVAHYEQYFGPGTRLTVT.

The J gene is TRBJ2-1, the V gene TRBV7-3; 11 nucleotides align to TRBD1. The junction had 6 bases not matched to a gene; V was cut back by 5 bases and J by 9 bases. The CDR3 is 14 residues long. Germline values: CDR1 SGHTA, CDR2 FQGTGA. DNA for the CDR3: TGTGCCAGCAGCGGACAGGGGGCGCAGGGTGAGCAGTTCTTC. Protein sequence: CASSGQGAQGEQFF. The full variable domain, in which reference TRBV7-3 and TRBJ2-1 provide the parts outside the CDR3, is GAGVSQTPSNKVTEKGKYVELRCDPISGHTALYWYRQSLGQGPEFLIYFQGTGAADDSGLPNDRFFAVRPEGSVSTLKIQRTERGDSAVYLCASSGQGAQGEQFFGPGTRLTVL.

The chain joins TRBV19 to TRBJ2-1, with D possibly being TRBD1 or TRBD2 (5 bases each). The CDR3 contains 13 residues. V shed 1 base and J shed 9 bases, with 10 bases lying between them. Germline lookup yields CDR1 LNHDA and CDR2 SQIVND (reference sequence). The CDR3 reads CASSIAPGPEQFF. For the CDR3, the DNA is TGTGCCAGTAGTATAGCACCGGGACCTGAGCAGTTCTTC.

Only one count was recorded for this clone. The J gene is TRBJ2-1, the V gene TRBV7-6; 7 bases line up with TRBD2. Germline V gene lookup returns CDR1 SGHVS and CDR2 FNYEAQ. The CDR3 length is 12 residues. V was clipped by 5 bases and J by 13 bases; unmatched bases: 8. CDR3 region: CASSTTSWAQFF. The CDR3 nucleotides read TGTGCCAGCAGCACGACTAGCTGGGCTCAGTTCTTC.

The chain is built from TRBV27 and TRBJ2-7; D ambiguous. Germline CDR1 and CDR2: MNHEY and SMNVEV (reference sequence). The CDR3 has 13 amino acids. Trimming pared 5 bases from V and 1 base from J, leaving 9 bases between. CDR3 DNA sequence: TGTGCCAGCAGTCTTGGGAAGTCCTACGAGCAGTACTTC. Its translation is CASSLGKSYEQYF.

The chain couples TRBV6-6 to TRBJ2-3; no clear D gene. The CDR3 has 13 residues. V lost 0 bases and J lost 4, with 5 bases in between. In germline, CDR1 is MNHNY, CDR2 SVGAGI (reference sequence). The CDR3 DNA reads TGTGCCAGCAGTTACTCGACTGCAGATACGCAGTATTTT. Protein sequence: CASSYSTADTQYF.

This chain uses TRBV5-1 with TRBJ2-5, with D possibly TRBD1 on 6 matching bases. Germline V gives CDR1 SGHRS, CDR2 YFSETQ. V lost 3 bases and J 4 bases, leaving 10 bases between the germline ends. The CDR3 totals 13 residues. This CDR3 reads CASSWAQGETQYF. As DNA, the CDR3 is TGCGCCAGCAGCTGGGCACAGGGAGAGACCCAGTACTTC.

Of note for this clone: The junction differs from germline at one of its ends, possibly a read error. The rearrangement links TRBV11-2 to TRBJ2-1; no reliable D call. Germline values: CDR1 SGHAT, CDR2 FQNNGV. This CDR3 has 15 amino acids. The CDR3 region has the DNA TGTACCAGCAGCCTAGAATGGGGTCAGAACAATGAGCAGTTCTTC. Its protein is CTSSLEWGQNNEQFF.

The rearrangement joins TRBV5-4 to TRBJ2-5; 7 bases map to TRBD2. V lost 6 bases, J lost 5 bases, and 7 bases stayed unmatched. CDR1 and CDR2 from the germline V gene are SGHNT and YYREEE (reference sequence). The length of the CDR3 is 13 residues. The CDR3 region has the DNA TGTGCCAGCAATAATGGGGACTATGAGACCCAGTACTTC. Its translation: CASNNGDYETQYF. The whole variable domain, remainder taken from reference TRBV5-4 and TRBJ2-5, is ETGVTQSPTHLIKTRGQQVTLRCSSQSGHNTVSWYQQALGQGPQFIFQYYREEENGRGNFPPRFSGLQFPNYSSELNVNALELDDSALYLCASNNGDYETQYFGPGTRLLVL.

This rearrangement joins TRBV13 to TRBJ2-7; D may correspond to TRBD1 or TRBD2 (6 bases each). CDR3 size: 15 residues. V dropped 2 bases and J dropped 2 bases, with 13 bases sitting between them. The germline CDR1 and CDR2 sequences are PRHDT and FYEKMQ (reference sequence). The CDR3 DNA reads as TGTGCCAGCAGCTTATATTCGGGGGCACCCTACGAGCAGTACTTC. Amino acid sequence: CASSLYSGAPYEQYF.

The chain uses TRBV21-1 and TRBJ2-1; the table names TRBD2, a call not compared with the DNA. TRBV21-1 is a pseudogene. This CDR3 has 16 amino acids. CDR3 DNA: TGTGCCAGCAACCACTTCCGGGGGTCGAGTCACAATGAGCAGTTCTTC. Residues: CASNHFRGSSHNEQFF.

The chain couples TRBV6-5 to TRBJ1-1; tentative D call: TRBD1 (5 bases). The CDR3 runs to 14 residues. Germline V lookup: CDR1 MNHEY, CDR2 SVGAGI. V dropped 2 bases and J dropped 1 base, with 8 bases sitting between them. The CDR3 sequence: CASSYGHPNTEAFF. CDR3 DNA: TGTGCCAGCAGTTACGGACACCCGAACACTGAAGCTTTCTTT.

The chain carries TRBV28 and TRBJ2-4; the D is unclear. The CDR3 is 12 residues long. Germline values: CDR1 MDHEN, CDR2 SYDVKM. V was shortened by 3 bases and J by 4 bases, with 4 bases between the two germline ends. The CDR3 region is CASSFEKNIQYF. In DNA, the CDR3 is TGTGCCAGCAGTTTTGAGAAAAACATTCAGTACTTC.

The chain has TRBV27 and TRBJ2-1; D perhaps matches TRBD1 (5 bases). The CDR3 is made up of 15 amino acids. Germline CDR1 is MNHEY and CDR2 is SMNVEV (reference sequence). V was cut by 5 bases and J by 6 bases, with 17 bases left in between. The CDR3 DNA reads as TGTGCCAGCAGTGCTTGGGCAGGGATGGTCAATGAGCAGTTCTTC. This codes for CASSAWAGMVNEQFF.